This T cell receptor beta chain was recovered during a study of T cell responses to AZD1222 COVID-19 vaccine. On the study more broadly: Pooled samples include second doses given at about 4 or 12 weeks. The study, taken as a whole, reports: The donors showed a predominance of white British ancestry and of females, with possible underestimation of clonal diversity. Per reports, nearly half of all spike-specific TCRs target regions that are unmutated in variants.

About this clone: What it recognizes is unknown.

Germline values: CDR1 LNHDA, CDR2 SQIVND (reference sequence). The CDR3 consists of 16 residues. V gave up 5 bases and J gave up 8 bases; unmatched junction bases: 11. Only in-frame clones appear in the TCRdb table, and some are missing; sequencing was by immunoSEQ multiplex PCR. The data contain tens of thousands of clones, about 85% of them singletons. The V gene is TRBV19, the J gene TRBJ2-2, with 10 nucleotides matching TRBD2. The material was peripheral blood, obtained on day 0 of AZD1222 vaccination. This sequence originates from an adult in good health. The CDR3, as DNA: TGTGCCAGTAGTGGAGAACTAGCGGGATATTTGGGGGAGCTGTTTTTT. It encodes CASSGELAGYLGELFF.